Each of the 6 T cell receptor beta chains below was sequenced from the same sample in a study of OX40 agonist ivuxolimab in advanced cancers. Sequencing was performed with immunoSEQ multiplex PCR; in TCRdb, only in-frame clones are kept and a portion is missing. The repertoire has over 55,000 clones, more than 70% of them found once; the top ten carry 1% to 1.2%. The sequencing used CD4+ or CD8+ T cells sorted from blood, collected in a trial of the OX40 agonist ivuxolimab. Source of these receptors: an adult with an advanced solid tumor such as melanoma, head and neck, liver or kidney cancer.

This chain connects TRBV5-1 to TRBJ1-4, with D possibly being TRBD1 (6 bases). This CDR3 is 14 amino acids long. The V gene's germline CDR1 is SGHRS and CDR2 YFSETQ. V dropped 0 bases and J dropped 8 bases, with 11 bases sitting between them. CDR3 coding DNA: TGCGCCAGCAGCTTGGCCGGGGGGCAGGAAAAACTGTTTTTT. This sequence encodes CASSLAGGQEKLFF.

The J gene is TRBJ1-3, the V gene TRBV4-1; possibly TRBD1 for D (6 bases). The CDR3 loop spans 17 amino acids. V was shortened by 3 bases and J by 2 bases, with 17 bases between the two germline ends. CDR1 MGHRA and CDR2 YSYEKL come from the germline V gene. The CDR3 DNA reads TGCGCCAGCAGCCAGCCCGTCCAGGGGAGAGCTGGAAACACCATATATTTT. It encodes CASSQPVQGRAGNTIYF.

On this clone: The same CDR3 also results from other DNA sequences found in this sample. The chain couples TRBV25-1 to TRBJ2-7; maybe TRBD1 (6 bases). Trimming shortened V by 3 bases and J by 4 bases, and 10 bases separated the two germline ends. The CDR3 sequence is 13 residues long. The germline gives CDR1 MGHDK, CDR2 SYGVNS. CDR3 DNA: TGTGCCAGCAGTGAGGGGGCGAGATACGAGCAGTACTTC. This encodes CASSEGARYEQYF.

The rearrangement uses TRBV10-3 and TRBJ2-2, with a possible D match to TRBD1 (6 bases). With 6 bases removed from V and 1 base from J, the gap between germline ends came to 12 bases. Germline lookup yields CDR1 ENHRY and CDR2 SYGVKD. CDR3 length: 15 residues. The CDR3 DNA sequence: TGTGCCATCAGCCCCGGGACAAAGAACACCGGGGAGCTGTTTTTT. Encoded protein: CAISPGTKNTGELFF.

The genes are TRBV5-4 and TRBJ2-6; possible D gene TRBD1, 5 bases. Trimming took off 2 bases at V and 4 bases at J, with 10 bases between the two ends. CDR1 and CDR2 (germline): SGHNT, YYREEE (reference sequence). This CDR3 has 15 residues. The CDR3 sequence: CASSLGVRGANVLTF. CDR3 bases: TGTGCCAGCAGCTTAGGGGTGAGGGGGGCCAACGTCCTGACTTTC.

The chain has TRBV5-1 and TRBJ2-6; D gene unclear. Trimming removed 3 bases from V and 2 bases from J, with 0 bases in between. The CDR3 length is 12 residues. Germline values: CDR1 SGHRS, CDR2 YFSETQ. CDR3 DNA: TGCGCCAGCAGCTCTGGGGCCAACGTCCTGACTTTC. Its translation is CASSSGANVLTF.